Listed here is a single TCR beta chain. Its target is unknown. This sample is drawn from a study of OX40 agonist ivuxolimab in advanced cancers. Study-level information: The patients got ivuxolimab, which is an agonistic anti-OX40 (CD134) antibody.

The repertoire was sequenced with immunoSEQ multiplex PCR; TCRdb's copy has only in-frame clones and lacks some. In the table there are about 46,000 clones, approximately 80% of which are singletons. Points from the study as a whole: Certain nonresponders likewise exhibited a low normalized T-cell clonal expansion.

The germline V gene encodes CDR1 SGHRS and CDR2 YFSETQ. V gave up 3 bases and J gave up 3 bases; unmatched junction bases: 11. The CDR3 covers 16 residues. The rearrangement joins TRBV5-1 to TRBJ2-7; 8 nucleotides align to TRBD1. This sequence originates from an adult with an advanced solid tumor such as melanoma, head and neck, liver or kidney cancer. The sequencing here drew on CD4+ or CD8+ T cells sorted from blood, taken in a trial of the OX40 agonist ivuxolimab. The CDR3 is CASSSFPGQGLYEQYF. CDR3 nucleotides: TGCGCCAGCAGCTCCTTCCCCGGACAGGGTCTCTACGAGCAGTACTTC.